One and the same sample provided the 28 T cell receptor beta chains below, sequenced in a study of T cells after yellow fever vaccination. MiXCR was run by TCRdb on the 5' RACE reads, yielding one entry per CDR3 protein. The repertoire includes around 50,000 distinct CDR3 sequences, roughly 7.3% of them detected once, and 28% sits in the top ten. The specimen was CD8+ T cells sorted from PBMCs, collected roughly 15 days after the first yellow fever vaccination. The receptors here all came from a man between 18 and 35 years old who received the YFV17D yellow fever vaccine.

The table lists this clonotype with a few counts. The chain links TRBV7-2 to TRBJ2-3; 7 positions agree with TRBD2. The CDR3 runs 19 residues. Trimming removed 0 bases from V and 3 bases from J; junction bases left unmatched: 15. Germline CDR1 is SGHTA and CDR2 is FQGNSA. This CDR3 reads CASSLAGRSGRTSTDTQYF. The CDR3 DNA is TGTGCCAGCAGCTTAGCGGGTAGGTCAGGACGGACTAGTACAGATACGCAGTATTTT. The variable domain in full, with the rest retrieved from reference TRBV7-2 and TRBJ2-3, is GAGVSQSPSNKVTEKGKDVELRCDPISGHTALYWYRQSLGQGLEFLIYFQGNSAPDKSGLPSDRFSAERTGGSVSTLTIQRTQQEDSAVYLCASSLAGRSGRTSTDTQYFGPGTRLTVL.

The rearrangement links TRBV13 to TRBJ2-7; maybe TRBD2 (6 bases). V dropped 6 bases and J dropped 3 bases, with 18 bases sitting between them. In germline, CDR1 is PRHDT, CDR2 FYEKMQ (reference sequence). The CDR3 loop spans 15 amino acids. The CDR3 reads CASRRYLAEGYEQYF. As DNA, the CDR3 is TGTGCCAGCAGAAGATACTTAGCGGAGGGCTACGAGCAGTACTTC.

This clonotype was observed at least ten times. The chain carries TRBV4-3 and TRBJ1-1; D is uncertain. V gave up 1 base and J gave up 6 bases, with 12 bases separating them. Germline loops: CDR1 LGHNA, CDR2 YSLEER. This CDR3 region has 14 residues. The CDR3 is CASSQVTGGPEAFF. The DNA for the CDR3 is TGCGCCAGCAGCCAAGTGACGGGAGGACCTGAAGCTTTCTTT.

This clonotype was found many times. The V gene is TRBV7-2, the J gene TRBJ2-5, with D unclear. Per germline, CDR1 SGHTA and CDR2 FQGNSA. CDR3 length: 17 amino acids. The V end lost 1 base, the J end lost 4 bases, and 19 bases lay between the germline ends. The CDR3 coding sequence is TGTGCCAGCAGCTTAGTAACGACTCGGAACGACGGAGAGACCCAGTACTTC. Amino acids: CASSLVTTRNDGETQYF.

This clonotype counts as medium-sized. The chain joins TRBV7-9 to TRBJ1-1, with D possibly being TRBD1 (5 bases). V dropped 5 bases and J dropped 5 bases, with 9 bases sitting between them. The CDR3 runs to 12 residues. Germline values: CDR1 SEHNR, CDR2 FQNEAQ (reference sequence). CDR3 sequence reads: CASSPGQTEAFF. The CDR3 DNA follows: TGTGCCAGCAGCCCCGGACAAACTGAAGCTTTCTTT.

Concerning this clonotype: A much larger clone lies one base from this, so it may be a read error. This sequence joins TRBV7-9 and TRBJ1-4; D not resolved. This CDR3 contains 11 residues. CDR1 and CDR2 (germline): SEHNR, FQNEAQ (reference sequence). The CDR3 reads CASSQEEKLVF. DNA for the CDR3: TGTGCCAGCAGCCAGGAGGAAAAACTGGTTTTT.

This clonotype was counted ten times or more. The chain combines TRBV27 with TRBJ2-1; 8 bases map to TRBD2. CDR1 MNHEY and CDR2 SMNVEV come from the germline V gene (reference sequence). The junction had 5 bases not matched to a gene; V was cut back by 3 bases and J by 7 bases. This CDR3 region has 14 residues. The chain's CDR3 is CASSFTGGGNEQFF. Written as DNA, the CDR3 is TGTGCCAGCAGTTTCACCGGGGGGGGGAATGAGCAGTTCTTC.

This clonotype was seen many times. J is TRBJ2-2 and V is TRBV6-5, with 9 bases that match TRBD1. Germline V gives CDR1 MNHEY, CDR2 SVGAGI. The CDR3 consists of 15 residues. Trimming removed 6 bases from V and 5 bases from J; junction bases left unmatched: 7. The chain's CDR3 is CASSLGQGLTGELFF. The CDR3 coding sequence is TGTGCCAGCAGCCTAGGACAGGGGTTAACCGGGGAGCTGTTTTTT.

This clonotype was seen ten or more times. The chain has TRBV27 and TRBJ2-7; D gene uncertain. Germline V gene lookup returns CDR1 MNHEY and CDR2 SMNVEV (reference sequence). Trimming removed 6 bases from V and 3 bases from J, with 18 bases in between. The CDR3 length is 15 residues. CDR3 protein: CASRDQATPDYEQYF. The CDR3 DNA is TGTGCCAGCAGAGACCAGGCCACACCGGACTACGAGCAGTACTTC.

This clonotype has at least ten counts. This chain links TRBV13 with TRBJ2-7; TRBD2 matches 8 bases. In germline, CDR1 is PRHDT, CDR2 FYEKMQ (reference sequence). CDR3 length equals 15 residues. V trimming: 4 bases; J trimming: 3 bases; junction bases outside the gene matches: 8. The CDR3 here is CASSSAGGGIYEQYF. Written as DNA, the CDR3 is TGTGCCAGCAGCTCCGCGGGGGGTGGAATCTACGAGCAGTACTTC. Complete variable domain (other parts from reference TRBV13 and TRBJ2-7): AAGVIQSPRHLIKEKRETATLKCYPIPRHDTVYWYQQGPGQDPQFLISFYEKMQSDKGSIPDRFSAQQFSDYHSELNMSSLELGDSALYFCASSSAGGGIYEQYFGPGTRLTVT.

The rearrangement joins TRBV20-1 to TRBJ2-3, with 11 bases fitting TRBD2. J lost 3 bases, V lost 3 bases, and 8 bases had no gene match. This CDR3 has 16 residues. In germline, CDR1 is DFQATT, CDR2 SNEGSKA (reference sequence). CDR3 bases: TGCAGTGCTAGGGGACTAGCGGAGAGTGGGACAGATACGCAGTATTTT. Translated, it gives CSARGLAESGTDTQYF.

This clonotype was recorded many times. This rearrangement joins TRBV25-1 to TRBJ2-1, with D possibly TRBD2 on 5 matching bases. The CDR3 has 15 residues. Trimming shortened V by 1 base and J by 3 bases, and 10 bases separated the two germline ends. Germline lookup yields CDR1 MGHDK and CDR2 SYGVNS. The CDR3, as DNA: TGTGCCAGCAGTGAATTTAGGACTCTCTACAATGAGCAGTTCTTC. Protein: CASSEFRTLYNEQFF. Drawing the rest from reference TRBV25-1 and TRBJ2-1, the complete variable domain is EADIYQTPRYLVIGTGKKITLECSQTMGHDKMYWYQQDPGMELHLIHYSYGVNSTEKGDLSSESTVSRIRTEHFPLTLESARPSHTSQYLCASSEFRTLYNEQFFGPGTRLTVL.

This clonotype occurred many times. This chain uses TRBV29-1 with TRBJ1-2; the D is unclear. This CDR3 has 16 residues. V was trimmed by 0 bases and J by 3 bases, leaving 17 bases between them. In germline, CDR1 is SQVTM, CDR2 ANQGSEA. In DNA form, the CDR3 reads TGCAGCGTTGAAGAAAATCCCCCCAGCTCCCACTATGGCTACACCTTC. It specifies CSVEENPPSSHYGYTF.

This clonotype was recorded at least ten times. CDR3 DNA: TGTGCCAGCAGCCCAGGAGCGGGGGGTGTCAATGAGCAGTTCTTC. It yields the protein CASSPGAGGVNEQFF. This sequence joins TRBV9 and TRBJ2-1, with 9 positions matching TRBD2. The CDR3 runs 15 residues. Germline V gene lookup returns CDR1 SGDLS and CDR2 YYNGEE. V was pared by 4 bases and J by 6 bases, with 8 bases of the junction left unmatched.

This clonotype was counted ten times or more. This rearrangement joins TRBV9 to TRBJ2-3, with TRBD2 matching over 9 bases. CDR3 size: 14 residues. V trimming: 3 bases; J trimming: 3 bases; junction bases outside the gene matches: 2. Germline CDR1 reads SGDLS; CDR2 reads YYNGEE. The chain's CDR3 is CASSAAGGTDTQYF. The CDR3 DNA is TGTGCCAGCAGCGCAGCGGGGGGAACAGATACGCAGTATTTT.

This clonotype was observed a handful of times. The chain has TRBV3-1 and TRBJ2-3; D unclear. CDR3 length: 15 residues. Germline V gene data show CDR1 as LGHDT and CDR2 as YNNKEL (reference sequence). V dropped 0 bases and J dropped 1 base, with 8 bases sitting between them. CDR3 residues: CASSQEGRRTDTQYF. Here the CDR3 DNA reads TGTGCCAGCAGCCAAGAAGGCAGGCGCACAGATACGCAGTATTTT.

At least ten counts were recorded for this clonotype. The chain is built from TRBV29-1 and TRBJ2-6, with 7 bases fitting TRBD1. Germline V gene sequence: CDR1 SQVTM, CDR2 ANQGSEA. The V and J ends lost 6 bases and 3 bases, in that order; junction bases with no gene match: 11. The CDR3 is 16 residues long. CDR3 sequence reads: CSVQRGQGDGANVLTF. The CDR3 DNA reads TGCAGCGTCCAGAGAGGGCAGGGGGATGGGGCCAACGTCCTGACTTTC.

Many counts were recorded for this clonotype. The V and J genes are TRBV4-2 and TRBJ2-3; D is perhaps TRBD1 (5 bases). Trimming removed 1 base at V and 8 bases at J, with 13 bases between. CDR1 LGHNA and CDR2 YNFKEQ come from the germline V gene. The CDR3 is 14 residues long. The CDR3 nucleotides are TGTGCCAGCAGCCAAGTGGGCGGTGGGGCTACGCAGTATTTT. Protein sequence: CASSQVGGGATQYF.

The rearrangement uses TRBV19 and TRBJ1-1; a weak D match, TRBD1 (5 bases). This CDR3 contains 13 residues. Germline lookup yields CDR1 LNHDA and CDR2 SQIVND (reference sequence). V lost 4 bases and J lost 0, with 6 bases in between. CDR3 region: CASSRGMNTEAFF. CDR3 coding DNA: TGTGCCAGTAGTAGGGGGATGAACACTGAAGCTTTCTTT.

This clonotype appeared many times. CDR3 bases: TGTGCCAGCAGCGGGGGGGCCTACAATGAGCAGTTCTTC. Translation: CASSGGAYNEQFF. V is TRBV9 and J is TRBJ2-1; D might be TRBD2 (6 bases). Germline values: CDR1 SGDLS, CDR2 YYNGEE. V lost 3 bases to trimming and J lost 2 bases, with 6 bases between them. This CDR3 has 13 residues. Supplemented by reference TRBV9 and TRBJ2-1, the full variable domain reads DSGVTQTPKHLITATGQRVTLRCSPRSGDLSVYWYQQSLDQGLQFLIQYYNGEERAKGNILERFSAQQFPDLHSELNLSSLELGDSALYFCASSGGAYNEQFFGPGTRLTVL.

This chain joins TRBV12-3 or TRBV12-4 and TRBJ2-7, with D perhaps being TRBD1 or TRBD2 (6 bases each). This CDR3 spans 16 amino acids. Trimming removed 1 base from V and 6 bases from J, with 19 bases in between. The CDR3 spells CASSLVGGAGSGEQYF. The CDR3, as DNA: TGTGCCAGCAGTTTAGTTGGGGGCGCGGGGTCGGGCGAGCAGTACTTC.

This clonotype was picked up many times. The chain employs TRBV6-6 and TRBJ2-2; D is uncertain. Germline V gives CDR1 MNHNY, CDR2 SVGAGI (reference sequence). CDR3 length equals 13 residues. The germline V and J ends were trimmed by 0 bases and 5 bases, with 4 bases remaining between them. The CDR3 region has the DNA TGTGCCAGCAGTTACTCACATACCGGGGAGCTGTTTTTT. The encoded protein is CASSYSHTGELFF.

This clonotype has more than one count but fewer than ten. The CDR3 sequence: CASSAGTGFDSNQPQHF. Here the CDR3 DNA reads TGTGCCAGCAGCGCCGGGACAGGGTTTGATAGCAATCAGCCCCAGCATTTT. The chain couples TRBV7-6 to TRBJ1-5; 9 nucleotides line up with TRBD1. V gave up 5 bases and J gave up 0 bases; unmatched junction bases: 8. Looked up from germline, CDR1 is SGHVS and CDR2 is FNYEAQ. The CDR3 consists of 17 residues.

This clonotype came up a few times. CDR3 coding DNA: TGCAGCGTTGAAGATCACGCGTACGAGCAGTACTTC. Translation: CSVEDHAYEQYF. The genes are TRBV29-1 and TRBJ2-7, with D uncertain. CDR3 length: 12 residues. Germline V lookup: CDR1 SQVTM, CDR2 ANQGSEA. The ends were cut back, 0 bases at V and 4 bases at J, with 7 bases in the middle.

Notes on this clonotype: A much bigger clone sits one base away, suggesting this may be a read error. The chain has TRBV14 and TRBJ2-1; D could derive from TRBD1 or TRBD2 (5 bases each). The CDR3 consists of 13 residues. With 4 bases removed from V and 9 bases from J, the gap between germline ends came to 13 bases. The germline CDR1 and CDR2 sequences are SGHDN and FVKESK. The CDR3 coding sequence is TGTGCCAGCAGCCGAGATGGGGGTTCTGAGCAGTTCTTC. Amino acids: CASSRDGGSEQFF.

This clonotype was seen ten or more times. The CDR3 protein is CASSQLNEQFF. Written as DNA, the CDR3 is TGTGCCAGCAGCCAACTGAATGAGCAGTTCTTC. This sequence joins TRBV3-1 and TRBJ2-1, with D hard to call. V shed 2 bases and J shed 7 bases, with 3 bases lying between them. Germline values: CDR1 LGHDT, CDR2 YNNKEL (reference sequence). The CDR3 totals 11 residues.

This clonotype was seen at least ten times. One end of the junction is discordant with germline, which a read error may explain. The chain couples TRBV9 to TRBJ2-3; the match to TRBD2 covers 7 bases. CDR1 and CDR2 (germline): SGDLS, YYNGEE. The CDR3 length is 11 residues. The CDR3 DNA is TGCCCGGGACTAAGCACAGATACGCAGTATTTT. Its protein is CPGLSTDTQYF.

This clonotype appeared many times. The rearrangement links TRBV6-2 or TRBV6-3 to TRBJ2-2; 8 positions agree with TRBD1. The V gene end was trimmed by 4 bases and the J gene end by 4 bases; junction bases not matched to a gene: 8. Germline V gene data show CDR1 as MNHEY and CDR2 as SVGEGT. The CDR3 extends over 16 amino acids. Here the CDR3 reads CASSSEDRAGTGELFF. Written as DNA, the CDR3 is TGTGCCAGCAGTTCAGAGGACAGGGCGGGCACCGGGGAGCTGTTTTTT.